A single sample gave rise to the 5 T cell receptor beta chains below, sequenced in a study of T cell responses to AZD1222 COVID-19 vaccine. TCRdb's table, derived via immunoSEQ multiplex PCR, lists solely in-frame clones and lacks some. The top ten clones hold 1.3% of a sample with 100,000 or so clones, 90% of them seen once. Here the sequenced sample was peripheral blood, taken on day 0 of AZD1222 vaccination. These receptors were taken from an adult in good health.

The chain has TRBV2 and TRBJ2-7; D is possibly TRBD2 (5 bases). This CDR3 contains 14 residues. Trimming stripped 5 bases from V and 4 bases from J, with 15 bases between. CDR1 and CDR2 from the germline V gene are SNHLY and FYNNEI. The CDR3 is CASSQTGLGYEQYF. CDR3 nucleotides: TGTGCCAGCAGTCAGACGGGATTGGGTTACGAGCAGTACTTC.

In DNA, the CDR3 is TGTGCCAGCAGCCAAGATACAGGCCCGCGTGAGCAGTTCTTC. It codes for CASSQDTGPREQFF. The chain recombines TRBV3-1 (or the pseudogene TRBV3-2) with TRBJ2-1, with D possibly TRBD1 on 5 matching bases. This CDR3 spans 14 amino acids. Germline V gene sequence: CDR1 LGHDT, CDR2 YNNKEL (reference sequence). Trimming took off 0 bases at V and 9 bases at J, with 12 bases between the two ends.

This clone was seen more than once but under ten times. The chain uses TRBV9 and TRBJ2-7; TRBD2 matches at 10 bases. V lost 2 bases to trimming and J lost 12 bases; unmatched junction nucleotides: 8. CDR1 SGDLS and CDR2 YYNGEE come from the germline V gene. This CDR3 spans 13 amino acids. The CDR3 reads CASSVSGGLQLYF. The CDR3 region has the DNA TGTGCCAGCAGCGTTAGCGGGGGGCTACAACTGTACTTC.

The chain uses TRBV10-3 and TRBJ1-1, with D perhaps matching TRBD1 (5 bases). This CDR3 has 13 residues. The V and J ends lost 10 bases and 4 bases respectively, with 16 bases between them. From germline, CDR1 is ENHRY and CDR2 SYGVKD. The CDR3 spells CASHPGLGTEAFF. In DNA form, the CDR3 reads TGTGCCAGCCACCCGGGGCTCGGCACTGAAGCTTTCTTT.

The chain employs TRBV19 and TRBJ1-5; D call uncertain. This CDR3 is 17 amino acids long. The V end was cut by 7 bases, the J end by 0 bases, with 19 bases between. The germline gives CDR1 LNHDA, CDR2 SQIVND (reference sequence). For the CDR3, the DNA is TGTGCCAGTAAACGGGCCTCGGTATATCGTAGCAATCAGCCCCAGCATTTT. Translation gives CASKRASVYRSNQPQHF.